These 8 T cell receptor beta chains originate from one sample sequenced in a study of CD8 T cells in ankylosing spondylitis. From the 5' RACE reads, TCRdb called clonotypes with MiXCR, one entry per CDR3 protein. The table records 350,000 to 450,000 distinct CDR3 sequences, 20% of them present only once. Sequenced material: blood, either unsorted or a sorted T cell fraction (not recorded which). The receptor set was obtained from a male donor with ankylosing spondylitis or in good health (not recorded which).

V is TRBV20-1 and J is TRBJ2-7, with 7 bases lining up with TRBD2. J was trimmed by 3 bases and V by 0 bases; bases with no gene match: 8. Germline V gives CDR1 DFQATT, CDR2 SNEGSKA (reference sequence). This CDR3 is 15 amino acids long. CDR3 DNA: TGCAGTGCTAGAGATCGGGGCGGGGGACTCTACGAGCAGTACTTC. As protein: CSARDRGGGLYEQYF.

The V gene is TRBV6-2 or TRBV6-3, the J gene TRBJ1-1; D call uncertain. CDR3 size: 12 residues. V gave up 2 bases and J gave up 7 bases, with 8 bases separating them. Looked up from germline, CDR1 is MNHEY and CDR2 is SVGEGT. The DNA of the CDR3 is TGTGCCAGCAGTTACGGGCAGGTTGAAGCTTTCTTT. This sequence encodes CASSYGQVEAFF.

The chain is built from TRBV11-2 and TRBJ2-2, with D uncertain. The CDR3 has 14 residues. Per the germline V gene, CDR1 is SGHAT and CDR2 is FQNNGV. V gave up 3 bases and J gave up 4 bases, with 9 bases separating them. CDR3 amino acids: CASSFQTGTGELFF. The CDR3 DNA sequence: TGTGCCAGCAGCTTCCAGACGGGCACCGGGGAGCTGTTTTTT.

The CDR3 DNA reads as TGTGCCAGCAGCTTAGGCTATGCACACCACAATGAGCAGTTCTTC. This translates into CASSLGYAHHNEQFF. The J gene is TRBJ2-1, the V gene TRBV7-8, with unresolved D. Trimming took off 1 base at V and 5 bases at J, with 12 bases between the two ends. CDR3 length equals 15 residues. Germline CDR1 and CDR2: SGHVS and FQNEAQ.

This clonotype showed up just a few times. The chain employs TRBV3-1 and TRBJ2-5; D not resolved. Germline assignment: CDR1 LGHDT and CDR2 YNNKEL (reference sequence). The V gene lost 2 bases and the J gene lost 4 bases, with 8 bases spanning the gap. The CDR3 spans 13 residues. This chain's CDR3 is CASSQPGLETQYF. CDR3 in DNA: TGTGCCAGCAGCCAACCCGGCTTAGAGACCCAGTACTTC.

In this sample, this clonotype turned up a few times. This chain connects TRBV12-3 or TRBV12-4 to TRBJ2-7; 7 bases line up with TRBD2. Germline trimming cut 5 bases from V and 3 bases from J; bases unmatched to any gene: 7. The CDR3 is made up of 14 amino acids. CDR3 loop: CASSPPGLLYEQYF. The DNA of the CDR3 is TGTGCCAGCAGTCCGCCGGGACTACTCTACGAGCAGTACTTC.

This clonotype was seen only a few times. This sequence joins TRBV12-3 or TRBV12-4 and TRBJ2-7, with 7 bases fitting TRBD1. Losses at the gene ends were 6 bases for V and 2 bases for J; bases not matched to a gene: 16. This CDR3 has 17 residues. The CDR3 DNA is TGTGCCAGCAGCCGCATCCGGGACAGTTACCGGCCCTACGAGCAGTACTTC. Translating it yields CASSRIRDSYRPYEQYF.

This clonotype was detected only a few times. The rearrangement uses TRBV4-1 and TRBJ2-7; D is perhaps TRBD2 (6 bases). The V gene lost 1 base and the J gene lost 0 bases, with 10 bases spanning the gap. The CDR3 is made up of 15 amino acids. The germline V gene encodes CDR1 MGHRA and CDR2 YSYEKL. CDR3 DNA sequence: TGCGCCAGCAGCCAAGGGGGGACTGCCTCCTACGAGCAGTACTTC. Protein: CASSQGGTASYEQYF.